The 2 T cell receptor beta chains reported below all come from one sample, sequenced in a study of T cell repertoires in cytomegalovirus infection. TCRdb re-analysed the reads in MiXCR, keeping a single row per CDR3 protein. The sample contains roughly 280,000 distinct CDR3 sequences, 9.1% of which appear only once. Source material: PBMCs. The receptors come from a human donor in good health (CMV status not recorded). Some clones in this sample may be carry-over from other donors' samples.

The rearrangement links TRBV28 to TRBJ1-4; 9 bases are a match to TRBD1. Germline V CDR1 and CDR2: MDHEN, SYDVKM. V lost 6 bases and J lost 5; bases outside the gene matches: 7. This CDR3 has 15 residues. CDR3 residues: CASSPTGTGNEKLFF. The CDR3 nucleotides are TGTGCCAGCAGCCCAACCGGGACAGGGAATGAAAAACTGTTTTTT.

This chain uses TRBV20-1 with TRBJ2-3, with 7 nucleotides matching TRBD2. The J segment lost 4 bases and the V segment lost 6 bases, leaving 10 bases of the junction unmatched. The CDR3 length is 14 residues. Per germline, CDR1 DFQATT and CDR2 SNEGSKA (reference sequence). The CDR3 DNA follows: TGCAGTGCCAGGCGGGAGCCCCCGGCAGATACGCAGTATTTT. Protein product: CSARREPPADTQYF.